A single T cell receptor (beta chain) is shown here with its context. TCRdb independently ran MiXCR on the RT-PCR reads; one entry per CDR3 protein. The table lists tens of thousands of distinct CDR3 sequences, 37% of them singletons, with less than 85% in the top ten. V lost 3 bases, J lost 1 base, and 7 bases lay in between. The CDR3 loop spans 14 amino acids. Per germline, CDR1 SGHTA and CDR2 FQGNSA. The record originates from a study of patients and donors after allogeneic stem cell transplantation. This chain joins TRBV7-2 and TRBJ1-3; D gene ambiguous. Sequenced input: blood, either unsorted or a sorted T cell fraction (not recorded which). The clonotype comes from a human donor who was either an allogeneic HSCT recipient or a stem cell or donor lymphocyte infusion donor (not recorded which). It is not recorded whose cells these are; they may come from a transplant donor. The CDR3 loop is CASSLFLSGNTIYF. DNA for the CDR3: TGTGCCAGCAGCTTGTTCCTTTCTGGAAACACCATATATTTT.